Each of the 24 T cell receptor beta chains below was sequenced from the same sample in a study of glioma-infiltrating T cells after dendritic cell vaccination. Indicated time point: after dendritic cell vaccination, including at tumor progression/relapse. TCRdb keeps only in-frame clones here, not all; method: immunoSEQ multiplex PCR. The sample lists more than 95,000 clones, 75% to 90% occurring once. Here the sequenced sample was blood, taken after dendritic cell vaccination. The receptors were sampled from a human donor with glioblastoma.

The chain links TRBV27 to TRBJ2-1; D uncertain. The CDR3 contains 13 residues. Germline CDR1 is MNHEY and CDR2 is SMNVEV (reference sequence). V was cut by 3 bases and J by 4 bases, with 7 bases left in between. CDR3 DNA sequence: TGTGCCAGCAGTTTTGCGAGTTACAATGAGCAGTTCTTC. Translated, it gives CASSFASYNEQFF.

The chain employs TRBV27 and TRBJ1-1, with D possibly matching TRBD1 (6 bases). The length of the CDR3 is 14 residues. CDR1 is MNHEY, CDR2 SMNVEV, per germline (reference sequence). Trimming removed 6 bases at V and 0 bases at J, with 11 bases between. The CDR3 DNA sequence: TGTGCCAGCAGCCCCGACAGGCTGAACACTGAAGCTTTCTTT. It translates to CASSPDRLNTEAFF.

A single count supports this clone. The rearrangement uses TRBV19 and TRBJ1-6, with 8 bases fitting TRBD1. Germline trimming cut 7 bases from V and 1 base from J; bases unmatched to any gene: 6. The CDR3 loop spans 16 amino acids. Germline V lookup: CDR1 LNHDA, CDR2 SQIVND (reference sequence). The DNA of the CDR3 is TGTGCCAGTAAGGACAGGGCCGTATCCTATAATTCACCCCTCCACTTT. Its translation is CASKDRAVSYNSPLHF.

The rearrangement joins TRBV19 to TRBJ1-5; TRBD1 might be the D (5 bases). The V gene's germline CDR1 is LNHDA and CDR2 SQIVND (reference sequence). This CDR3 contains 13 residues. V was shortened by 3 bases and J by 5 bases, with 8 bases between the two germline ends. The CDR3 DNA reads TGTGCCAGTAGTATCCAGGGTCATCAGCCCCAGCATTTT. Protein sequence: CASSIQGHQPQHF.

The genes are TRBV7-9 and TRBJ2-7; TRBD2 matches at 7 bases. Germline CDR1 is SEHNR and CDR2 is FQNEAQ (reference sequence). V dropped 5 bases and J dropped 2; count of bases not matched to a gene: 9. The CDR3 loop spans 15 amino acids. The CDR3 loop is CASSPWGGSTYEQYF. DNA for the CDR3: TGTGCCAGCAGCCCCTGGGGCGGGAGTACCTACGAGCAGTACTTC.

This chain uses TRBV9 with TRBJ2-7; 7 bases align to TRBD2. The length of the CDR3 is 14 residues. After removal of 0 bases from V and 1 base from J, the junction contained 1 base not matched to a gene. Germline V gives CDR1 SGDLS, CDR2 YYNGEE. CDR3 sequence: CASSVEAGSYEQYF. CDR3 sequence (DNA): TGTGCCAGCAGCGTAGAAGCGGGGTCCTACGAGCAGTACTTC.

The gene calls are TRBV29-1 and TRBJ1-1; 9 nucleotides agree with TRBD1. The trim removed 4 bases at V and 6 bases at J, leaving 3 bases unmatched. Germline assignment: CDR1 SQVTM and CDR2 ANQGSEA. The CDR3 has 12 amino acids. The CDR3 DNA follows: TGCAGCGTTGGGGACAGGGTTTCTGAAGCTTTCTTT. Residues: CSVGDRVSEAFF.

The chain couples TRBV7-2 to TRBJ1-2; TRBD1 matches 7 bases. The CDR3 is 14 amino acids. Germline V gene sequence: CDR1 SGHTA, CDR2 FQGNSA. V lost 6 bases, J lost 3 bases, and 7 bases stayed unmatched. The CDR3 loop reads CASRPQGGDYGYTF. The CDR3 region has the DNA TGTGCCAGCAGGCCTCAGGGGGGTGACTATGGCTACACCTTC.

The CDR3 here is CASSFGLAEVNTGELFF. The CDR3 coding sequence is TGTGCCAGCAGCTTTGGTCTAGCGGAAGTGAACACCGGGGAGCTGTTTTTT. V is TRBV5-6 and J is TRBJ2-2; TRBD2 aligns across 7 bases. The junction had 8 bases not matched to a gene; V was cut back by 2 bases and J by 1 base. The CDR3 length is 17 residues. Germline loops: CDR1 SGHDT, CDR2 YYEEEE.

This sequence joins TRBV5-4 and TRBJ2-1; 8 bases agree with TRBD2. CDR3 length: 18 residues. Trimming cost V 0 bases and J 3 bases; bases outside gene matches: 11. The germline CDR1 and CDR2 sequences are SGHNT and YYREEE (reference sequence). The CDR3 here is CASSLDTSGFQLYNEQFF. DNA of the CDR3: TGTGCCAGCAGCTTGGACACTAGCGGTTTTCAGCTCTACAATGAGCAGTTCTTC.

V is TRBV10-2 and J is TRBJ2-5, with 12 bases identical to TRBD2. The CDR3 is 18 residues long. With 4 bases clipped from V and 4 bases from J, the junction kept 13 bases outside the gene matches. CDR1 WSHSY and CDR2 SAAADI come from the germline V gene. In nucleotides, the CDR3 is TGCGCCAGCAGTGTAGGCCATTTGGCTAGCGGGGGGGCAGAGACCCAGTACTTC. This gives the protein CASSVGHLASGGAETQYF.

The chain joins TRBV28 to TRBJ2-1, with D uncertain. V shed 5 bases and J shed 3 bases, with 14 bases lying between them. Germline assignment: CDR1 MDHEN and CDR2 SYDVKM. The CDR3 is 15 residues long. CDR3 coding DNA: TGTGCCAGCAGTCCGTTCTCCCCCCTCTACAATGAGCAGTTCTTC. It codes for CASSPFSPLYNEQFF.

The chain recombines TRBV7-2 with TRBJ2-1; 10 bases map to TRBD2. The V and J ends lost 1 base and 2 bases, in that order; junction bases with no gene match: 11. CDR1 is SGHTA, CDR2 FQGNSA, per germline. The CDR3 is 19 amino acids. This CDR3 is CASSLGRSSGRIPYNEQFF. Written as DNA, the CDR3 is TGTGCCAGCAGCTTAGGAAGGTCTAGCGGGAGAATTCCCTACAATGAGCAGTTCTTC.

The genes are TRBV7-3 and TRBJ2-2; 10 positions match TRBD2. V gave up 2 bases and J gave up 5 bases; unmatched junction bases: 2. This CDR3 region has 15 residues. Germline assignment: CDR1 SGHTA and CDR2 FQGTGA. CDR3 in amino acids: CASSLGLAATGELFF. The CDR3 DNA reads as TGTGCCAGCAGCTTAGGACTAGCGGCAACCGGGGAGCTGTTTTTT.

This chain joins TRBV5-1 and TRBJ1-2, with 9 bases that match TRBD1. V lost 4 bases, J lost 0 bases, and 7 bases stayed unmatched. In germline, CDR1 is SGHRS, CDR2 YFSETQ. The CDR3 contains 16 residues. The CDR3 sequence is CASSPGTGSPNYGYTF. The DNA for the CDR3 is TGCGCCAGCAGCCCGGGGACAGGGTCACCTAACTATGGCTACACCTTC.

The CDR3 region is CASSSPGRQAKPLHF. CDR3 nucleotides: TGTGCCAGCAGCTCCCCAGGGAGACAGGCTAAGCCCCTCCACTTT. This chain links TRBV6-5 with TRBJ1-6; D may be TRBD1 (6 bases). CDR3 length: 15 residues. The germline CDR1 and CDR2 sequences are MNHEY and SVGAGI. Trimming removed 6 bases from V and 13 bases from J, with 22 bases in between.

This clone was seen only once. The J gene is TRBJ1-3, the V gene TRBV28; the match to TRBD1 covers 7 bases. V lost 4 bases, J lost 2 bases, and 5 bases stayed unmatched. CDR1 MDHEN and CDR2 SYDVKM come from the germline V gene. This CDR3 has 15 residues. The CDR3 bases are TGTGCCAGCAGTTCCGAGGGGGCTCCTGGAAACACCATATATTTT. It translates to CASSSEGAPGNTIYF.

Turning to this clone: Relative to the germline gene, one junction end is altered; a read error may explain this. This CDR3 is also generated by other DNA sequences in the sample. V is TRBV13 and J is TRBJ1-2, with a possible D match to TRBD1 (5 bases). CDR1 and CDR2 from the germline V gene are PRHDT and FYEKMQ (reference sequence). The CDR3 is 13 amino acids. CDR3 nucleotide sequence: TGTGCCAGCAGCTTAGCGACAGAGTATGGCTACACCTTT. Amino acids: CASSLATEYGYTF.

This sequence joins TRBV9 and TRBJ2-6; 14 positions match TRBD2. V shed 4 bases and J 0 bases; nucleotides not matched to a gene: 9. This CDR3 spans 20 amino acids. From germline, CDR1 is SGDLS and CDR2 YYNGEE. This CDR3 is CASSPRLAGGPNSGANVLTF. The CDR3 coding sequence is TGTGCCAGCAGCCCGCGACTAGCGGGAGGGCCCAACTCTGGGGCCAACGTCCTGACTTTC.

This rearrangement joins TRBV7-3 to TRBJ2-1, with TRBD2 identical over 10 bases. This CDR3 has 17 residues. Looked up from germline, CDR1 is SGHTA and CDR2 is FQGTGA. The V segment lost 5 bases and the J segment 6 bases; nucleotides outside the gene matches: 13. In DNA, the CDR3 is TGTGCCAGCAGCCCCCACCGGGGAGCGGGAGGGGGCAATGAGCAGTTCTTC. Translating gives CASSPHRGAGGGNEQFF.

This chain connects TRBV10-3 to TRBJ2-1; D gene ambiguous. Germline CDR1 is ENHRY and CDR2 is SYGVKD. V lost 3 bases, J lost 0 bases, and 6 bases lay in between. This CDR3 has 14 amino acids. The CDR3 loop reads CAISDQNSYNEQFF. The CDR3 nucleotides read TGTGCCATCAGTGACCAGAACTCCTACAATGAGCAGTTCTTC.

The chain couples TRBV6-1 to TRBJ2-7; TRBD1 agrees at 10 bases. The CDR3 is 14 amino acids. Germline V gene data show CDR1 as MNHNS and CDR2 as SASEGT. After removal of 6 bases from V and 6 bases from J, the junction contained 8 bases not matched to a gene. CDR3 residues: CASRPRQGAGEQYF. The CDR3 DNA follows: TGTGCCAGCAGGCCTCGACAGGGGGCGGGCGAGCAGTACTTC.

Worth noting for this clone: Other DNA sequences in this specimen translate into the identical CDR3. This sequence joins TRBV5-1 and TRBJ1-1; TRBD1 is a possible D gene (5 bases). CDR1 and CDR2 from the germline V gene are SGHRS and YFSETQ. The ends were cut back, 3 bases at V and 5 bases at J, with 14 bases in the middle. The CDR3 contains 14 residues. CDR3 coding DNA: TGCGCCAGCAGCTCCGGGACGGAGGGGACTGAAGCTTTCTTT. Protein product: CASSSGTEGTEAFF.

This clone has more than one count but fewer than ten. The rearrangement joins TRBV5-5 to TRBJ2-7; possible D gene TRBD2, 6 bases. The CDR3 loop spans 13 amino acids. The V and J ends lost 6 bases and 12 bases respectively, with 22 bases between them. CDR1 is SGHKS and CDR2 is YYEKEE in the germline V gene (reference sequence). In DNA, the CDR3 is TGTGCCAGCACCCGGTCGGGAGTAGTGGAACGGTACTTC. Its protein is CASTRSGVVERYF.